This entry lists 21 T cell receptor beta chains sequenced from one sample in a study of cytomegalovirus exposure and HLA in healthy donors. This PCR relied on a set of 60 Vbeta primers and 13 Jbeta primers. The method was immunoSEQ multiplex PCR; TCRdb's version includes in-frame clones alone and lacks a portion of them. The sample has approximately 150,000 clones; 55% to 70% are singletons. The sequenced sample consisted of PBMCs. These receptors all stem from a woman between 40 and 55 years old in good health and CMV-seropositive.

The genes are TRBV11-2 and TRBJ2-5; D perhaps matches TRBD1 (6 bases). Germline V gene sequence: CDR1 SGHAT, CDR2 FQNNGV. V was cut by 1 base and J by 4 bases, with 16 bases left in between. The CDR3 sequence is 16 residues long. The chain's CDR3 is CASSLVSQGVGETQYF. The CDR3 DNA reads as TGTGCCAGCAGCTTAGTCTCACAGGGCGTCGGAGAGACCCAGTACTTC. Variable domain in full (rest from reference TRBV11-2 and TRBJ2-5): EAGVAQSPRYKIIEKRQSVAFWCNPISGHATLYWYQQILGQGPKLLIQFQNNGVVDDSQLPKDRFSAERLKGVDSTLKIQPAKLEDSAVYLCASSLVSQGVGETQYFGPGTRLLVL.

The chain joins TRBV18 to TRBJ2-7; maybe TRBD1 (6 bases). The CDR3 spans 15 residues. Trimming took off 6 bases at V and 9 bases at J, with 24 bases between the two ends. The germline gives CDR1 KGHSH, CDR2 LQKENI. Here the CDR3 reads CASSGQSSSMVVQYF. For the CDR3, the DNA is TGTGCCAGCTCGGGACAATCATCGTCAATGGTGGTGCAGTACTTC.

The gene calls are TRBV6-5 and TRBJ1-2; the D is unclear. Germline V lookup: CDR1 MNHEY, CDR2 SVGAGI. Trimming took off 5 bases at V and 7 bases at J, with 17 bases between the two ends. The CDR3 loop spans 14 amino acids. The CDR3 is CASSPTPGSGGYTF. The DNA of the CDR3 is TGTGCCAGCAGTCCCACCCCCGGGAGCGGTGGCTACACCTTC.

The V gene is TRBV28, the J gene TRBJ1-2; TRBD1 might be the D (5 bases). Trimming left V 3 bases short and J 5 bases short, with 13 bases between. CDR1 is MDHEN, CDR2 SYDVKM, per germline. The CDR3 sequence is 14 residues long. The CDR3, as DNA: TGTGCCAGCAGTTTTGATCCGGGGGGGTATGGCTACACCTTC. It specifies CASSFDPGGYGYTF.

This clone was detected a few times. The CDR3 reads CASSAGQGATNEKLFF. The CDR3, as DNA: TGTGCCAGCAGCGCGGGACAGGGTGCAACTAATGAAAAACTGTTTTTT. This sequence joins TRBV13 and TRBJ1-4; 9 nucleotides match TRBD1. The trim removed 5 bases at V and 0 bases at J, leaving 4 bases unmatched. This CDR3 contains 16 residues. Germline loops: CDR1 PRHDT, CDR2 FYEKMQ (reference sequence).

The chain carries TRBV9 and TRBJ1-3; the match to TRBD1 covers 7 bases. Germline V gives CDR1 SGDLS, CDR2 YYNGEE. J lost 4 bases, V lost 0 bases, and 13 bases had no gene match. This CDR3 region has 18 residues. In DNA form, the CDR3 reads TGTGCCAGCAGCGTAGCTTTTCTGGGGGGACAGAAAGGAAACACCATATATTTT. This gives the protein CASSVAFLGGQKGNTIYF.

The V call is TRBV7-6, the J call TRBJ1-1; TRBD1 is a possible D gene (5 bases). Germline V gives CDR1 SGHVS, CDR2 FNYEAQ. With 7 bases removed from V and 1 base from J, the gap between germline ends came to 10 bases. The CDR3 loop spans 13 amino acids. Here the CDR3 reads CASKSGENTEAFF. The CDR3 DNA sequence: TGTGCCAGCAAGTCGGGGGAGAACACTGAAGCTTTCTTT.

The V gene is TRBV19, the J gene TRBJ2-5; a possible D gene is TRBD2 (5 bases). Germline CDR1 LNHDA, CDR2 SQIVND (reference sequence). Trimming stripped 4 bases from V and 2 bases from J, with 14 bases between. The CDR3 has 15 residues. The CDR3 bases are TGTGCCAGTAGTACGACTGCTAGCACGCAAGAGACCCAGTACTTC. It translates to CASSTTASTQETQYF.

This clone has only a few counts. Other DNA sequences of this sample code for an identical CDR3. V usage is TRBV4-2 and J usage is TRBJ1-1; 12 bases align to TRBD1. The germline gives CDR1 LGHNA, CDR2 YNFKEQ. Losses at the gene ends were 4 bases for V and 0 bases for J; bases not matched to a gene: 3. The CDR3 has 16 residues. The DNA for the CDR3 is TGTGCCAGCAGCCCGGGACAGGGGGCGATGAACACTGAAGCTTTCTTT. This translates into CASSPGQGAMNTEAFF.

This clone occurred a few times. This chain links TRBV20-1 with TRBJ2-5; unclear D gene. Looked up from germline, CDR1 is DFQATT and CDR2 is SNEGSKA (reference sequence). The ends were cut back, 5 bases at V and 5 bases at J, with 9 bases in the middle. The CDR3 sequence is 11 residues long. Here the CDR3 DNA reads TGCAGTGCTTTACTATTCGAGACCCAGTACTTC. As protein: CSALLFETQYF.

The chain combines TRBV19 with TRBJ2-7; D uncertain. Germline values: CDR1 LNHDA, CDR2 SQIVND (reference sequence). The CDR3 contains 14 residues. V lost 0 bases and J 4 bases, leaving 10 bases between the germline ends. In DNA form, the CDR3 reads TGTGCCAGTAGTATAGATGGCCCTTTTTACGAGCAGTACTTC. Protein: CASSIDGPFYEQYF.

The rearrangement joins TRBV5-5 to TRBJ1-4, with D uncertain. Between the trimmed V and J ends, which lost 0 bases and 0 bases, there was a span of 9 bases. The germline V gene encodes CDR1 SGHKS and CDR2 YYEKEE (reference sequence). There are 16 residues in the CDR3. In DNA, the CDR3 is TGTGCCAGCAGCTTGGGAGCCAGCGCAACTAATGAAAAACTGTTTTTT. Translated, it gives CASSLGASATNEKLFF.

This chain links TRBV30 with TRBJ2-7, with D unclear. The CDR3 spans 15 residues. V lost 4 bases to trimming and J lost 6 bases, with 22 bases between them. Germline loops: CDR1 GTSNPN, CDR2 SVGIG (reference sequence). The CDR3 DNA is TGTGCCTGGATTCCAGGTTTGGGTTTTTATCGCGAGCAGTACTTC. It codes for CAWIPGLGFYREQYF.

The chain uses TRBV19 and TRBJ2-7, with 7 bases aligning to TRBD2. After removal of 4 bases from V and 7 bases from J, the junction contained 4 bases not matched to a gene. The CDR3 has 12 amino acids. The germline CDR1 and CDR2 sequences are LNHDA and SQIVND (reference sequence). The CDR3 DNA reads TGTGCCAGTAGTAGGGAGGGCGGTGAGCAGTACTTC. Its protein is CASSREGGEQYF.

This sequence joins TRBV28 and TRBJ2-7; 14 nucleotides match TRBD2. Germline V gene data show CDR1 as MDHEN and CDR2 as SYDVKM. Trimming cost V 7 bases and J 4 bases; bases outside gene matches: 12. The length of the CDR3 is 17 residues. The CDR3 DNA reads TGTGCCAGCACTAGTAACTCAGGACTAGCGGGAGGTTACGAGCAGTACTTC. Its protein product is CASTSNSGLAGGYEQYF.

This clone occurred a few times. The chain has TRBV9 and TRBJ2-5; 8 nucleotides line up with TRBD2. The end of the DNA fits TRBJ2-7 better, so the J call may be wrong. CDR3 length: 14 residues. The germline V gene encodes CDR1 SGDLS and CDR2 YYNGEE. DNA of the CDR3: TGTGCCAGCAGCGGAGGCGGGGGGTCGGACGAGCAGTACTTC. The encoded protein is CASSGGGGSDEQYF.

The table lists this clone with a few counts. The chain employs TRBV19 and TRBJ2-7; perhaps TRBD1 as D (6 bases). V was trimmed by 5 bases and J by 3 bases, leaving 11 bases between them. CDR1 LNHDA and CDR2 SQIVND come from the germline V gene (reference sequence). This CDR3 region has 13 residues. The CDR3 sequence: CASSLARGYEQYF. The DNA for the CDR3 is TGTGCCAGTAGTCTCGCCAGGGGCTACGAGCAGTACTTC.

The chain carries TRBV28 and TRBJ2-1; 8 nucleotides align to TRBD2. Germline V gives CDR1 MDHEN, CDR2 SYDVKM. This CDR3 has 17 residues. J gave up 8 bases and V 6 bases, and 18 bases lay outside the gene matches. This CDR3 is CASRVGREDRLEDEQFF. As DNA, the CDR3 is TGTGCCAGCAGGGTCGGGAGGGAGGACCGATTAGAGGATGAGCAGTTCTTC.

A few counts support this clone. Other nucleotide sequences in the sample specify the same CDR3. The genes are TRBV4-2 and TRBJ1-3, with 8 bases matching TRBD1. The CDR3 loop spans 15 amino acids. Trimming at V came to 1 base and at J to 4 bases, leaving 3 bases not matched to a gene. The germline V gene has CDR1 LGHNA and CDR2 YNFKEQ. The CDR3 nucleotides read TGTGCCAGCAGCCAAGCAGGGGGCTCCGGAAACACCATATATTTT. Protein product: CASSQAGGSGNTIYF.

The rearrangement uses TRBV9 and TRBJ2-5, with D possibly being TRBD2 (5 bases). The V end lost 4 bases, the J end lost 5 bases, and 18 bases lay between the germline ends. The germline V gene has CDR1 SGDLS and CDR2 YYNGEE. The CDR3 spans 15 residues. CDR3 coding DNA: TGTGCCAGCAGCCCCACGGACGGGGTCGGCGAGACCCAGTACTTC. The encoded protein is CASSPTDGVGETQYF. Filled out from reference TRBV9 and TRBJ2-5, the complete variable domain reads DSGVTQTPKHLITATGQRVTLRCSPRSGDLSVYWYQQSLDQGLQFLIQYYNGEERAKGNILERFSAQQFPDLHSELNLSSLELGDSALYFCASSPTDGVGETQYFGPGTRLLVL.

The chain carries TRBV5-4 and TRBJ2-7; the D gene is possibly TRBD2 (5 bases). V was trimmed by 4 bases and J by 2 bases, leaving 16 bases between them. CDR1 is SGHNT and CDR2 is YYREEE in the germline V gene (reference sequence). CDR3 length equals 15 residues. The CDR3 DNA reads TGTGCCAGCAGCCCGGGCGGTAAGGGAGCCTACGAGCAGTACTTC. It is translated as CASSPGGKGAYEQYF.